Sequencing of this T cell receptor beta chain was carried out in a study of blood T cell repertoires in COVID-19. Study background: Italy, Spain and the United States were the sources of the convalescent and acute COVID-19 samples. Nucleic acid was either cDNA or gDNA, and it came from T cells, B-cell-depleted T cells, or PBMCs.

CDR1 and CDR2 from the germline V gene are SGHNT and YYREEE (reference sequence). The CDR3 length is 14 residues. Trimming shortened V by 5 bases and J by 4 bases, and 15 bases separated the two germline ends. Methods used by the authors: It was from reference gene primer amplification that nucleated cell counts were estimated. Generated by immunoSEQ multiplex PCR, the TCRdb table keeps only in-frame clones and is missing some. V, J and clone size are taken as reported in that table, and D and trimming were inferred from the DNA itself. The table includes about 140,000 clones, about 76% detected once.

This chain uses TRBV5-4 with TRBJ2-5; TRBD1 is a possible D gene (5 bases). Material for sequencing was peripheral blood. The sequence was obtained from a human donor in a cohort sampled during active COVID-19. As DNA, the CDR3 is TGTGCCAGCAGAGCAATGGGCAGGGCAGAGACCCAGTACTTC. It codes for CASRAMGRAETQYF.